This T cell receptor beta chain was obtained from a study of T cells in Graves' hyperthyroidism and ophthalmopathy. Study-level background: Upon initial diagnosis and before any treatment, peripheral blood was collected.

The germline gives CDR1 LNHDA, CDR2 SQIVND (reference sequence). Trimming removed 5 bases at V and 4 bases at J, with 11 bases between. This CDR3 comprises 14 residues. Regarding this clonotype: As yet, its antigen is unknown.

Amplification targeted TCR beta CDR3 regions from RNA transcripts. An initial round of RT-PCR targeting the TCR CDR3 relied on the HTBI primer set. TCRdb processed the multiplex PCR reads anew with MiXCR; each CDR3 protein has one entry. This table holds 650,000 to 750,000 distinct CDR3 sequences, 14% found once. Broader study findings: A 13 V-J signature model discriminated ophthalmopathy versus stable hyperthyroidism.

This clonotype was sampled from a woman in her late teens or twenties with Graves' hyperthyroidism. V usage is TRBV19 and J usage is TRBJ2-2, with a possible D match to TRBD1 (5 bases). Material for sequencing was blood. The CDR3 protein is CASSVGQITGELFF. The CDR3 bases are TGTGCCAGTAGTGTGGGGCAAATCACCGGGGAGCTGTTTTTT. Full variable domain (outside the CDR3, taken from reference TRBV19 and TRBJ2-2): DGGITQSPKYLFRKEGQNVTLSCEQNLNHDAMYWYRQDPGQGLRLIYYSQIVNDFQKGDIAEGYSVSREKKESFPLTVTSAQKNPTAFYLCASSVGQITGELFFGEGSRLTVL.